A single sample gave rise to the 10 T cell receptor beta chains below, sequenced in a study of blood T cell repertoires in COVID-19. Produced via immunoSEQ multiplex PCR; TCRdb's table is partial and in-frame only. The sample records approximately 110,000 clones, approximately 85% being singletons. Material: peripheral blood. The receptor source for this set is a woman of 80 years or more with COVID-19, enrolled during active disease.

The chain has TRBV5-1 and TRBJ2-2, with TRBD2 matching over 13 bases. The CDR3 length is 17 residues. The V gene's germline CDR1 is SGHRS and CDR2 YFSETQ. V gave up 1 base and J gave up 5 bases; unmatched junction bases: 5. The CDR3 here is CASSLFTLAGGTGELFF. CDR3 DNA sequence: TGCGCCAGCAGCTTGTTTACACTAGCGGGAGGGACCGGGGAGCTGTTTTTT.

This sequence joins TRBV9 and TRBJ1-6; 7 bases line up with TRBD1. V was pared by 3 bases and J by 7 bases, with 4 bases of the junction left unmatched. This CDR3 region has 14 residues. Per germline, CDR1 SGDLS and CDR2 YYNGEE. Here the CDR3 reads CASSGGTENSPLHF. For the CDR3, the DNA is TGTGCCAGCAGCGGAGGGACAGAAAATTCACCCCTCCACTTT.

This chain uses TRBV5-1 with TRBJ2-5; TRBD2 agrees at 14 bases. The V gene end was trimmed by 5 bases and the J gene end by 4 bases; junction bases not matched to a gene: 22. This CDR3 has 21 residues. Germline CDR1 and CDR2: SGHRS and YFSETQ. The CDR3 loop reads CASRSPRVANGTSGSPETQYF. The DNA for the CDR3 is TGCGCCAGCAGGTCCCCAAGAGTGGCGAACGGGACTAGCGGGAGTCCAGAGACCCAGTACTTC. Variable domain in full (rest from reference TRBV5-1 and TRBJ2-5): KAGVTQTPRYLIKTRGQQVTLSCSPISGHRSVSWYQQTPGQGLQFLFEYFSETQRNKGNFPGRFSGRQFSNSRSEMNVSTLELGDSALYLCASRSPRVANGTSGSPETQYFGPGTRLLVL.

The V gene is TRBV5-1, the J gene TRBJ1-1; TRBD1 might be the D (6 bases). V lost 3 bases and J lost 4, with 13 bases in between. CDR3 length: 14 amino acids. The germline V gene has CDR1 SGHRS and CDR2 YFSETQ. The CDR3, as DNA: TGCGCCAGCAGCTCGAGGCAGGGGAGCACTGAAGCTTTCTTT. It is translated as CASSSRQGSTEAFF.

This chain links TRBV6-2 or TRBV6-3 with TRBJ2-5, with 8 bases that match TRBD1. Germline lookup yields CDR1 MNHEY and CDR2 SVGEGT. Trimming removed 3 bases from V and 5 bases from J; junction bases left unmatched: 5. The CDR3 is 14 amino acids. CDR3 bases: TGTGCCAGCAGTTATTTAGCAGGGGGCGAGACCCAGTACTTC. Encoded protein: CASSYLAGGETQYF.

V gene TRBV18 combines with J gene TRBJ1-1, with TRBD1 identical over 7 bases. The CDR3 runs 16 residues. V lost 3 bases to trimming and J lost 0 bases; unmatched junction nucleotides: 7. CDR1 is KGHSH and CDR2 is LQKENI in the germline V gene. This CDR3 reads CASSPTTGQMNTEAFF. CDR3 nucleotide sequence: TGTGCCAGCTCACCGACTACGGGACAGATGAACACTGAAGCTTTCTTT. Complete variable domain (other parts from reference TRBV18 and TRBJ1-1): NAGVMQNPRHLVRRRGQEARLRCSPMKGHSHVYWYRQLPEEGLKFMVYLQKENIIDESGMPKERFSAEFPKEGPSILRIQQVVRGDSAAYFCASSPTTGQMNTEAFFGQGTRLTVV.

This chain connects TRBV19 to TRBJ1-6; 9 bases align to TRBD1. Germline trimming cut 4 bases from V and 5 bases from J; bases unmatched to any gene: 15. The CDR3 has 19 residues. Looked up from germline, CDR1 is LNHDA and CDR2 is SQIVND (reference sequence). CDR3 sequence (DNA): TGTGCCAGTAGTAATGCGGTTACTCGGACAGGGGATAATAATTCACCCCTCCACTTT. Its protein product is CASSNAVTRTGDNNSPLHF.

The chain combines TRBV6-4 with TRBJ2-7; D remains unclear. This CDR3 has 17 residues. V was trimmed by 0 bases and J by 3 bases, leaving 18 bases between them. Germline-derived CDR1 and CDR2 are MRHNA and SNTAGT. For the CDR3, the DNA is TGTGCCAGCAGTGACTCGATGCTGGAAACCCCTAGCTACGAGCAGTACTTC. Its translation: CASSDSMLETPSYEQYF.

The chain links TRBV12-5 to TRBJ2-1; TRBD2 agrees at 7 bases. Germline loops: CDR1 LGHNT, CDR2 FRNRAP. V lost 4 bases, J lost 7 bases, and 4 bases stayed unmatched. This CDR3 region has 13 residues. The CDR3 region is CASGSAGRNEQFF. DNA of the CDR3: TGTGCTAGTGGTTCCGCCGGGAGGAATGAGCAGTTCTTC.

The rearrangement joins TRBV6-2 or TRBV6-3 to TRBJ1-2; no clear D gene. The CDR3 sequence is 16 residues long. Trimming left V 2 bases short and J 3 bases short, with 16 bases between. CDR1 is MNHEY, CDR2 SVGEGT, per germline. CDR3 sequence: CASSYRSIASYYGYTF. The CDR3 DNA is TGTGCCAGCAGTTACCGGTCCATTGCCTCATACTATGGCTACACCTTC.